These 18 T cell receptor beta chains share one sample of origin, sequenced in a study of cytomegalovirus exposure and HLA in healthy donors (dated by TCRdb to between 2016 and 2019). The library was produced with the immunoSEQ multiplex PCR assay. TCRdb's version of the immuneACCESS table is confined to in-frame rearrangements and falls short of the full clone set. An unresolved V gene accounts for under half of the shortfall where checked; the remainder is of unknown origin. In all, the sample holds 150,000 to 200,000 clones, and around nine tenths of those were seen once. The ten largest make up under 3.5% of the sample. Sequenced sample: PBMCs. The receptors were gathered from a man aged 18 to 29 in good health and CMV-seropositive.

The CDR3 region is CASSLSWTGGDSGANVLTF. The CDR3, as DNA: TGTGCCAGCAGTTTATCCTGGACAGGGGGAGACTCTGGGGCCAACGTCCTGACTTTC. The rearrangement uses TRBV28 and TRBJ2-6, with 10 bases that match TRBD1. The CDR3 spans 19 residues. Germline CDR1 is MDHEN and CDR2 is SYDVKM. The trim removed 1 base at V and 0 bases at J, leaving 6 bases unmatched. The full variable domain, in which reference TRBV28 and TRBJ2-6 provide the parts outside the CDR3, is DVKVTQSSRYLVKRTGEKVFLECVQDMDHENMFWYRQDPGLGLRLIYFSYDVKMKEKGDIPEGYSVSREKKERFSLILESASTNQTSMYLCASSLSWTGGDSGANVLTFGAGSRLTVL.

V and J are TRBV9 and TRBJ1-1, with 9 bases matching TRBD1. This CDR3 spans 14 amino acids. V lost 3 bases, J lost 4 bases, and 4 bases stayed unmatched. Germline V gene lookup returns CDR1 SGDLS and CDR2 YYNGEE. CDR3 DNA sequence: TGTGCCAGCAGCGCGCAGACAGGGGGCACTGAAGCTTTCTTT. It specifies CASSAQTGGTEAFF.

This clone appeared a single time. This chain uses TRBV4-1 with TRBJ2-1, with TRBD1 matching over 10 bases. This CDR3 comprises 17 residues. CDR1 and CDR2 (germline): MGHRA, YSYEKL. J lost 8 bases, V lost 3 bases, and 13 bases had no gene match. In DNA form, the CDR3 reads TGCGCCAGCAGCCAGTTGTATTGGGACAGGGGCCTTCATGAGCAGTTCTTC. As protein: CASSQLYWDRGLHEQFF.

This rearrangement joins TRBV7-3 to TRBJ2-1, with D hard to call. The V end lost 0 bases, the J end lost 6 bases, and 9 bases lay between the germline ends. Germline CDR1 SGHTA, CDR2 FQGTGA. CDR3 length equals 14 residues. In nucleotides, the CDR3 is TGTGCCAGCAGCTTAACTCCAGGAACCAATGAGCAGTTCTTC. Its protein is CASSLTPGTNEQFF.

The chain carries TRBV18 and TRBJ2-2; 10 nucleotides match TRBD1. After removal of 5 bases from V and 4 bases from J, the junction contained 7 bases not matched to a gene. The CDR3 runs to 16 residues. Germline CDR1 reads KGHSH; CDR2 reads LQKENI. The CDR3 protein is CASSYRGTGVTGELFF. CDR3 nucleotides: TGTGCCAGCTCATACCGAGGGACAGGGGTCACCGGGGAGCTGTTTTTT.

V gene TRBV21-1 combines with J gene TRBJ1-6; TRBD1, the D gene given by the table, was not confirmed from the DNA. TRBV21-1 constitutes a pseudogene. The CDR3 spans 15 residues. CDR3 nucleotides: TGTGCCAGCAGCTCCTCGACAGGCAAAAATTCACCCCTCCACTTT. Its translation is CASSSSTGKNSPLHF.

Notes on this clone: Other DNA variants within this sample encode the same CDR3. The chain has TRBV7-9 and TRBJ2-7; D is uncertain. V lost 4 bases and J lost 0, with 4 bases in between. The CDR3 spans 12 residues. Germline lookup yields CDR1 SEHNR and CDR2 FQNEAQ (reference sequence). CDR3: CASSSTSYEQYF. The CDR3 DNA is TGTGCCAGCAGCTCTACCTCCTACGAGCAGTACTTC.

CDR3: CASSNTGGRYNEQFF. DNA for the CDR3: TGTGCCAGCAGCAATACAGGGGGCAGATACAATGAGCAGTTCTTC. This chain joins TRBV25-1 and TRBJ2-1; TRBD1 aligns across 9 bases. CDR1 MGHDK and CDR2 SYGVNS come from the germline V gene. The ends lost 6 bases at V and 4 bases at J; junction bases unmatched: 7. CDR3 size: 15 residues.

This chain uses TRBV27 with TRBJ2-2; the match to TRBD2 covers 9 bases. Germline assignment: CDR1 MNHEY and CDR2 SMNVEV (reference sequence). CDR3 length: 15 amino acids. V was pared by 1 base and J by 5 bases, with 2 bases of the junction left unmatched. CDR3 amino acids: CASSLYGLATGELFF. The CDR3 nucleotides are TGTGCCAGCAGTTTATACGGACTAGCGACCGGGGAGCTGTTTTTT.

This chain connects TRBV7-9 to TRBJ2-3, with D perhaps TRBD2 (6 bases). Trimming took off 4 bases at V and 0 bases at J, with 11 bases between the two ends. CDR1 is SEHNR, CDR2 FQNEAQ, per germline (reference sequence). CDR3 length: 15 residues. The CDR3 sequence: CASSYSSESTDTQYF. For the CDR3, the DNA is TGTGCCAGCAGCTACTCTAGCGAGAGCACAGATACGCAGTATTTT.

V and J are TRBV6-4 and TRBJ2-6; maybe TRBD1 (6 bases). The CDR3 consists of 17 residues. Trimming stripped 4 bases from V and 2 bases from J, with 15 bases between. Germline values: CDR1 MRHNA, CDR2 SNTAGT. The CDR3 here is CASSVAQGIAGANVLTF. The CDR3 region has the DNA TGTGCCAGCAGTGTAGCACAGGGAATCGCTGGGGCCAACGTCCTGACTTTC.

This clone was seen just once. The DNA of the CDR3 is TGTGCCAGCAGCACCACCATGAGGCCGGATACGCAGTATTTT. This codes for CASSTTMRPDTQYF. The gene calls are TRBV9 and TRBJ2-3, with D unresolved. CDR1 and CDR2 from the germline V gene are SGDLS and YYNGEE. This CDR3 has 14 residues. The germline V and J ends were trimmed by 4 bases and 6 bases, with 15 bases remaining between them.

The chain joins TRBV5-1 to TRBJ2-3, with 8 bases that match TRBD2. V lost 5 bases and J lost 0; bases outside the gene matches: 8. Germline V CDR1 and CDR2: SGHRS, YFSETQ. CDR3 length: 16 amino acids. This CDR3 is CASRGIAGLSTDTQYF. CDR3 DNA sequence: TGCGCCAGCAGGGGTATAGCGGGGCTTAGCACAGATACGCAGTATTTT.

V is TRBV27 and J is TRBJ1-3; D not resolved. Germline CDR1 and CDR2: MNHEY and SMNVEV (reference sequence). The CDR3 is 15 residues long. The V end lost 3 bases, the J end lost 4 bases, and 13 bases lay between the germline ends. The CDR3 sequence: CASSFGSGGGNTIYF. CDR3 nucleotide sequence: TGTGCCAGCAGTTTCGGGAGTGGCGGCGGAAACACCATATATTTT.

The chain has TRBV29-1 and TRBJ2-1; possible D gene TRBD1, 5 bases. Trimming left V 3 bases short and J 0 bases short, with 9 bases between. Germline V gives CDR1 SQVTM, CDR2 ANQGSEA. The length of the CDR3 is 14 residues. In DNA, the CDR3 is TGCAGCGTTGAGGGGCGAGGCTCCTACAATGAGCAGTTCTTC. Protein: CSVEGRGSYNEQFF.

The chain joins TRBV27 to TRBJ2-2; TRBD2 agrees at 7 bases. Trimming cost V 5 bases and J 7 bases; bases outside gene matches: 10. Germline CDR1 MNHEY, CDR2 SMNVEV (reference sequence). The CDR3 sequence is 15 residues long. The CDR3, as DNA: TGTGCCAGCAGTACCCGAGGCCGCGGGGGCGGGGAGCTGTTTTTT. This gives the protein CASSTRGRGGGELFF.

This sequence joins TRBV4-1 and TRBJ2-5; possible D gene TRBD1, 6 bases. V gave up 4 bases and J gave up 1 base, with 10 bases separating them. Germline assignment: CDR1 MGHRA and CDR2 YSYEKL. CDR3 size: 14 residues. The CDR3 nucleotides are TGCGCCAGCAGCCTCGGACAGTTCCAAGAGACCCAGTACTTC. Translated, it gives CASSLGQFQETQYF.

This rearrangement joins TRBV5-1 to TRBJ1-4, with D tentatively TRBD1 (5 bases). The CDR3 length is 14 residues. The ends were cut back, 4 bases at V and 6 bases at J, with 13 bases in the middle. Germline lookup yields CDR1 SGHRS and CDR2 YFSETQ. CDR3 in amino acids: CASSQGGADEKLFF. CDR3 DNA: TGCGCCAGCAGCCAGGGCGGGGCCGATGAAAAACTGTTTTTT.